A single sample is the source of the 20 T cell receptor beta chains below, sequenced in a study of long-term antiretroviral therapy in people with HIV. Assay version v3.0 of immunoSEQ was used, and it was run at survey level. The data were produced by immunoSEQ multiplex PCR, yet TCRdb's version contains in-frame clones alone and is incomplete. This table has about 24,000 clones, about four fifths appearing once. The starting material was unsorted PBMCs, obtained 4.4 years after starting antiretroviral therapy. Receptors originate from a man under 40 with HIV.

The chain carries TRBV21-1 and TRBJ1-1. TRBV21-1 constitutes a pseudogene. This CDR3 has 15 residues. CDR3 DNA: TGTGCCGCCGAAGGGACTCTCGAGGGCGACACTGAAGCTTTCTTT. Protein product: CAAEGTLEGDTEAFF.

The rearrangement uses TRBV10-3 and TRBJ1-3; 9 nucleotides agree with TRBD1. Germline V CDR1 and CDR2: ENHRY, SYGVKD. The CDR3 loop spans 18 amino acids. V lost 4 bases, J lost 8 bases, and 18 bases stayed unmatched. The CDR3 DNA follows: TGTGCCATCAGTGGTGGGCCCGACAGGGGGGCTTCCGGAGACACCATATATTTT. Translating it yields CAISGGPDRGASGDTIYF.

The V and J genes are TRBV7-9 and TRBJ2-7; the D gene is possibly TRBD2 (6 bases). CDR1 is SEHNR, CDR2 FQNEAQ, per germline (reference sequence). V shed 1 base and J shed 1 base, with 8 bases lying between them. CDR3 size: 14 residues. CDR3 DNA: TGTGCCAGCAGCTTAGGTAGCGGTTCCTACGAGCAGTACTTC. It yields the protein CASSLGSGSYEQYF.

In this sample, this clone turned up a few times. The chain joins TRBV28 to TRBJ2-7; the D is unclear. Germline V gene data show CDR1 as MDHEN and CDR2 as SYDVKM. The V end was cut by 7 bases, the J end by 5 bases, with 15 bases between. This CDR3 is 13 amino acids long. This CDR3 reads CASTFPGVDEQYF. The CDR3 DNA is TGTGCCAGCACCTTCCCTGGTGTCGACGAGCAGTACTTC.

This clone came up a few times. This chain uses TRBV27 with TRBJ1-2; 7 bases are shared with TRBD1. The CDR3 is made up of 12 amino acids. CDR1 MNHEY and CDR2 SMNVEV come from the germline V gene (reference sequence). J was trimmed by 4 bases and V by 8 bases; bases with no gene match: 4. CDR3 in amino acids: CASGGGIYGYTF. The CDR3 nucleotides are TGTGCCAGCGGAGGGGGCATCTATGGCTACACCTTC.

This clone was counted once. The V gene is TRBV28, the J gene TRBJ2-7; D is possibly TRBD1 or TRBD2 (6 bases each). In germline, CDR1 is MDHEN, CDR2 SYDVKM. Trimming shortened V by 5 bases and J by 2 bases, and 19 bases separated the two germline ends. This CDR3 contains 16 residues. The CDR3 reads CASSRPGLGATYEQYF. DNA of the CDR3: TGTGCCAGCAGTCGCCCGGGACTGGGGGCAACCTACGAGCAGTACTTC.

V and J are TRBV9 and TRBJ2-1; D uncertain. Germline V gene lookup returns CDR1 SGDLS and CDR2 YYNGEE. The CDR3 sequence is 11 residues long. V was cut by 7 bases and J by 2 bases, with 4 bases left in between. For the CDR3, the DNA is TGTGCCAGCGGCCCCTACAATGAGCAGTTCTTC. Residues: CASGPYNEQFF.

This chain links TRBV7-9 with TRBJ1-1; D uncertain. This CDR3 is 12 amino acids long. The germline gives CDR1 SEHNR, CDR2 FQNEAQ (reference sequence). V was pared by 3 bases and J by 4 bases, with 6 bases between. CDR3 region: CASSFSGTEAFF. CDR3 nucleotide sequence: TGTGCCAGCAGCTTCAGTGGCACTGAAGCTTTCTTT.

The chain carries TRBV5-6 and TRBJ1-1; D unclear. Germline values: CDR1 SGHDT, CDR2 YYEEEE. The CDR3 runs to 15 residues. With 1 base removed from V and 0 bases from J, the gap between germline ends came to 10 bases. CDR3 DNA: TGTGCCAGCAGCTTGTATTTTACGGTGAACACTGAAGCTTTCTTT. Translated, it gives CASSLYFTVNTEAFF.

The sample holds a few counts of this clone. V is TRBV18 and J is TRBJ1-2; 9 nucleotides line up with TRBD1. Germline trimming cut 8 bases from V and 4 bases from J; bases unmatched to any gene: 11. In germline, CDR1 is KGHSH, CDR2 LQKENI. This CDR3 has 15 amino acids. CDR3: CASANRGPGRYGYTF. In DNA, the CDR3 is TGTGCCAGCGCCAACAGGGGGCCTGGTCGCTATGGCTACACCTTC.

The chain uses TRBV27 and TRBJ2-7; TRBD1 might be the D (5 bases). The V gene lost 6 bases and the J gene lost 2 bases, with 14 bases spanning the gap. The germline gives CDR1 MNHEY, CDR2 SMNVEV (reference sequence). The length of the CDR3 is 14 residues. CDR3 residues: CASRTQGGTYEQYF. CDR3 DNA sequence: TGTGCCAGCAGGACCCAGGGCGGAACCTACGAGCAGTACTTC.

CDR3 sequence: CASSSGLAGGDTDTQYF. The CDR3 DNA sequence: TGCGCCAGCAGCTCGGGACTAGCGGGGGGGGACACCGATACGCAGTATTTT. J is TRBJ2-3 and V is TRBV5-1; 16 nucleotides line up with TRBD2. The CDR3 loop spans 17 amino acids. V lost 3 bases, J lost 6 bases, and 7 bases stayed unmatched. Germline values: CDR1 SGHRS, CDR2 YFSETQ.

V gene TRBV13 combines with J gene TRBJ1-1; possibly TRBD1 for D (6 bases). Trimming removed 2 bases at V and 4 bases at J, with 17 bases between. In germline, CDR1 is PRHDT, CDR2 FYEKMQ (reference sequence). CDR3 length: 16 residues. The CDR3 region is CASSLTGGALLTEAFF. The DNA for the CDR3 is TGTGCCAGCAGCTTAACCGGGGGCGCTTTGCTCACTGAAGCTTTCTTT. Using reference TRBV13 and TRBJ1-1 for the parts outside the CDR3, the full variable domain is AAGVIQSPRHLIKEKRETATLKCYPIPRHDTVYWYQQGPGQDPQFLISFYEKMQSDKGSIPDRFSAQQFSDYHSELNMSSLELGDSALYFCASSLTGGALLTEAFFGQGTRLTVV.

The rearrangement links TRBV7-6 to TRBJ1-1; D is undetermined. Trimming stripped 0 bases from V and 1 base from J, with 3 bases between. The CDR3 has 13 residues. Per germline, CDR1 SGHVS and CDR2 FNYEAQ. The CDR3 region is CASSLAGNTEAFF. DNA of the CDR3: TGTGCCAGCAGCTTAGCCGGGAACACTGAAGCTTTCTTT.

V gene TRBV28 combines with J gene TRBJ1-1; the D is unclear. V lost 2 bases, J lost 1 base, and 2 bases lay in between. Germline lookup yields CDR1 MDHEN and CDR2 SYDVKM. The CDR3 contains 12 residues. The CDR3 bases are TGTGCCAGCAGTTTAAGGAACACTGAAGCTTTCTTT. Translating gives CASSLRNTEAFF.

The chain carries TRBV6-4 and TRBJ1-1; TRBD1 agrees at 8 bases. The V gene's germline CDR1 is MRHNA and CDR2 SNTAGT. The CDR3 contains 13 residues. The ends lost 0 bases at V and 11 bases at J; junction bases unmatched: 5. CDR3 region: CASSDSRTGSAFF. The CDR3 DNA follows: TGTGCCAGCAGTGACTCGAGGACAGGGAGCGCTTTCTTT.

The gene calls are TRBV6-6 and TRBJ2-7; 12 positions agree with TRBD2. V lost 6 bases and J lost 5; bases outside the gene matches: 8. CDR1 is MNHNY, CDR2 SVGAGI, per germline (reference sequence). There are 15 residues in the CDR3. The CDR3 sequence: CASRLRTSGMHEQYF. CDR3 nucleotides: TGTGCCAGCAGACTCCGGACTAGCGGGATGCACGAGCAGTACTTC.

The chain is built from TRBV19 and TRBJ1-5; weak D call: TRBD1 (6 bases). V was pared by 3 bases and J by 7 bases, with 10 bases between. The CDR3 loop spans 13 amino acids. Germline V CDR1 and CDR2: LNHDA, SQIVND (reference sequence). CDR3 protein: CASSIQGKQPQHF. The CDR3 DNA sequence: TGTGCCAGTAGTATCCAGGGGAAACAGCCCCAGCATTTT.

V is TRBV6-1 and J is TRBJ2-2; TRBD2 aligns across 13 bases. J lost 5 bases, V lost 6 bases, and 3 bases had no gene match. The CDR3 spans 15 residues. The germline V gene encodes CDR1 MNHNS and CDR2 SASEGT. In DNA, the CDR3 is TGTGCCAGCAGGGAGACTAGCGGGAGGACCGGGGAGCTGTTTTTT. This codes for CASRETSGRTGELFF.

This chain connects TRBV5-1 to TRBJ1-1, with 7 positions matching TRBD1. After removal of 5 bases from V and 1 base from J, the junction contained 2 bases not matched to a gene. This CDR3 spans 13 amino acids. The germline gives CDR1 SGHRS, CDR2 YFSETQ. CDR3 coding DNA: TGCGCCAGCAGAGACAGGGCGAACACTGAAGCTTTCTTT. Its protein product is CASRDRANTEAFF. The full variable domain, completed using reference TRBV5-1 and TRBJ1-1, is KAGVTQTPRYLIKTRGQQVTLSCSPISGHRSVSWYQQTPGQGLQFLFEYFSETQRNKGNFPGRFSGRQFSNSRSEMNVSTLELGDSALYLCASRDRANTEAFFGQGTRLTVV.